The clone carrying this T cell receptor beta chain was counted once. Its antigen is undetermined. The authors' processing: Each library had roughly 2.2 to 4 million CDR3 reads and about 90,000 to nearly 500,000 clonotypes. MiXCR was run by TCRdb on the 5' RACE reads, yielding one entry per CDR3 protein. The V and J calls and clone size come from TCRdb's table, not from the authors' own analysis. Of 350,000 to 450,000 distinct CDR3 sequences listed, about 28% are singletons. These data belong to a study of identical twins' blood T cells. Overall study findings and caveats: Each donor's most abundant TCRbeta clonotypes shared more CDR3 sequences with her twin than unrelated donors.

The V gene's germline CDR1 is MNHEY and CDR2 SVGEGT. The CDR3 contains 16 residues. V shed 3 bases, J shed 7 bases, and the junction held 10 bases outside the gene matches. This TCR derives from a woman between 18 and 50 years old in good health. The V call is TRBV6-2 or TRBV6-3, the J call TRBJ2-1; 9 bases are a match to TRBD2. Sequenced: PBMCs. The CDR3 DNA follows: TGTGCCAGCAGTTATCCTAGCGGGACACCCTGGAATGAGCAGTTCTTC. As protein: CASSYPSGTPWNEQFF.